This T cell receptor (beta chain) emerged from a study of blood T cell repertoires in COVID-19. Across the whole study: COVID-19 samples, acute and convalescent, were from the United States, Italy and Spain. T cells, B-cell-depleted T cells, or PBMCs supplied cDNA or gDNA.

Germline V gene lookup returns CDR1 MGHRA and CDR2 YSYEKL. Trimming pared 1 base from V and 11 bases from J, leaving 15 bases between. The CDR3 consists of 15 residues. Exposed enrollees encountered a COVID-19 case at some point within 2 weeks before study entry. As originally analysed: Researchers report that nucleated cell counts were estimated from reference gene primer amplification. Only in-frame clones appear in the TCRdb table, and some are missing; sequencing was by immunoSEQ multiplex PCR. V and J calls and clone size come straight from that table; D and trimming were deduced from the DNA. The data show 400,000 to 500,000 clones, about 88% seen once.

The rearrangement joins TRBV4-1 to TRBJ1-6; no firm D call. This TCR was sampled from a young woman who had been exposed to COVID-19. The sample consisted of PBMCs or T cells enriched from blood (not recorded which). The CDR3, as DNA: TGCGCCAGCAGCCAAGCCTCGGAGAGTAGCCCACCCCTCCACTTT. It is translated as CASSQASESSPPLHF.